The T cell receptor (beta chain) under discussion was sequenced for a study of T cell repertoires in cytomegalovirus infection. Study-level information: Well-studied HLA-B-restricted epitopes and recently identified HLA-C-restricted epitopes of CMV were both used in the study.

CDR1 SGHAT and CDR2 FQNNGV come from the germline V gene. Germline trimming cut 1 base from V and 4 bases from J; bases unmatched to any gene: 13. The CDR3 sequence is 18 residues long. TCRdb ran MiXCR on the reads and lists one entry per CDR3 protein. The table records a few hundred thousand distinct CDR3 sequences, 25% to 35% of them present only once. Study-level results: The study identified carriers of CMV plus the relevant HLA from cumulative public TCR beta family frequency. CMV-specific TCR beta clonotypes restricted by HLA-C dominated the ex vivo response.

A note on this clonotype: Its antigen is undetermined.

Here the sequenced sample was cultured PBMCs, taken from culture after CMV antigen stimulation. This TCR came from a human donor in good health (CMV status not recorded). Some clones in this sample may be carry-over from other donors' samples. V is TRBV11-2 and J is TRBJ2-1; 7 bases are shared with TRBD2. CDR3 sequence reads: CASSLALGGSGRYNEQFF. The CDR3 DNA reads TGTGCCAGCAGCTTAGCTTTGGGAGGTAGCGGGCGGTACAATGAGCAGTTCTTC.